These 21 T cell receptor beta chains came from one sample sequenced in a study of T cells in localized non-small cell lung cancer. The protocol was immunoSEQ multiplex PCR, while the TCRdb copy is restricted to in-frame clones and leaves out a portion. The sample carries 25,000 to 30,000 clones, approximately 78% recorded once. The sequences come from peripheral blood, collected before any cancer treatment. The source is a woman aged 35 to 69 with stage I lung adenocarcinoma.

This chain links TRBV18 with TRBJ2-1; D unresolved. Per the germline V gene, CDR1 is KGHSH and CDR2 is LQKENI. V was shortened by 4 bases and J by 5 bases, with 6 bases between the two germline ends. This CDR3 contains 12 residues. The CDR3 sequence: CASSLNDNEQFF. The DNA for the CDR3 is TGTGCCAGCTCACTCAACGACAATGAGCAGTTCTTC.

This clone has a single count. In DNA, the CDR3 is TGTGCCAGCAGCTTAGATCCAGGTTCGAACACTGAAGCTTTCTTT. As protein: CASSLDPGSNTEAFF. The gene calls are TRBV11-2 and TRBJ1-1; D is uncertain. The CDR3 runs to 15 residues. Looked up from germline, CDR1 is SGHAT and CDR2 is FQNNGV. V lost 0 bases and J lost 1, with 9 bases in between.

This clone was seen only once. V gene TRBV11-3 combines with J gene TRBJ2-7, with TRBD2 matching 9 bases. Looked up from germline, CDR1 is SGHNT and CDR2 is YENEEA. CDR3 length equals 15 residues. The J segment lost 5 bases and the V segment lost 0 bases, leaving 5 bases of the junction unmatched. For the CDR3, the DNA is TGTGCCAGCAGCTTAGATCCGGGACTAGCCAACGAGCAGTACTTC. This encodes CASSLDPGLANEQYF. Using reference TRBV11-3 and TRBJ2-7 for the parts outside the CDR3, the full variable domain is EAGVVQSPRYKIIEKKQPVAFWCNPISGHNTLYWYLQNLGQGPELLIRYENEEAVDDSQLPKDRFSAERLKGVDSTLKIQPAELGDSAVYLCASSLDPGLANEQYFGPGTRLTVT.

The CDR3 DNA reads as TGTGCCAGCAGCTTCACAGGGGGCGATGGCTACACCTTC. It specifies CASSFTGGDGYTF. V usage is TRBV7-3 and J usage is TRBJ1-2, with 9 bases identical to TRBD1. With V trimmed by 3 bases and J by 6 bases, 2 bases remained unmatched. Germline-derived CDR1 and CDR2 are SGHTA and FQGTGA. The CDR3 is 13 residues long. The full variable domain, its missing parts supplied by reference TRBV7-3 and TRBJ1-2, is GAGVSQTPSNKVTEKGKYVELRCDPISGHTALYWYRQSLGQGPEFLIYFQGTGAADDSGLPNDRFFAVRPEGSVSTLKIQRTERGDSAVYLCASSFTGGDGYTFGSGTRLTVV.

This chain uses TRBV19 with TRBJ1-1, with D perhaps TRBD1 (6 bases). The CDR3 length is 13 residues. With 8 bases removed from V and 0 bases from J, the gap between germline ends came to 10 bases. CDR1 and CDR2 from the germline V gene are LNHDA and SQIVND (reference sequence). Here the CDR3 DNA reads TGTGCCAGTCAGGGGCTACTGAACACTGAAGCTTTCTTT. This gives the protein CASQGLLNTEAFF.

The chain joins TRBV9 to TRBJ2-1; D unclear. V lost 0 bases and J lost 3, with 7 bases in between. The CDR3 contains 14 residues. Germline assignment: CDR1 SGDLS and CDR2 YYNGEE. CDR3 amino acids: CASSVGGDYNEQFF. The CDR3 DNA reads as TGTGCCAGCAGCGTAGGCGGAGACTACAATGAGCAGTTCTTC. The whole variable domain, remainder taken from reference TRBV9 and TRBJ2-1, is DSGVTQTPKHLITATGQRVTLRCSPRSGDLSVYWYQQSLDQGLQFLIQYYNGEERAKGNILERFSAQQFPDLHSELNLSSLELGDSALYFCASSVGGDYNEQFFGPGTRLTVL.

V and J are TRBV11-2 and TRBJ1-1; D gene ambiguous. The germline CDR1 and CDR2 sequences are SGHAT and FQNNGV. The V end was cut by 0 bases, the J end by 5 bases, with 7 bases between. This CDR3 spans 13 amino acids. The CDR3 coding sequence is TGTGCCAGCAGCTTAGAAAGGGAAACTGAAGCTTTCTTT. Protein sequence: CASSLERETEAFF.

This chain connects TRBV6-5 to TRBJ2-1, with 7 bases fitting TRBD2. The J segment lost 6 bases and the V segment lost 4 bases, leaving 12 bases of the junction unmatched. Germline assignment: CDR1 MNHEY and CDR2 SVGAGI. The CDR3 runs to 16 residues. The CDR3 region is CASSFIKSGASNEQFF. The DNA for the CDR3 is TGTGCCAGCAGTTTCATTAAGAGCGGGGCTAGCAATGAGCAGTTCTTC.

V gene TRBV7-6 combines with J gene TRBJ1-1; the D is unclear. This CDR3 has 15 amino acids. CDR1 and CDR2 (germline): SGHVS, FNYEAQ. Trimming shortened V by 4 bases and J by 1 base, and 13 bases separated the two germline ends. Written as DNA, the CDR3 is TGTGCCAGCAGCTCCTCCCCGGGGAAGAACACTGAAGCTTTCTTT. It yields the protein CASSSSPGKNTEAFF.

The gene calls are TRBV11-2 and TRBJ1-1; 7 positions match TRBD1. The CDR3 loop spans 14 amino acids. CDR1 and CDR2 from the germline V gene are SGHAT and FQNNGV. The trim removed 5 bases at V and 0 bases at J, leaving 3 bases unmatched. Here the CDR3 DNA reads TGTGCCAGCAGCGAAGACAGGGTGAACACTGAAGCTTTCTTT. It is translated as CASSEDRVNTEAFF.

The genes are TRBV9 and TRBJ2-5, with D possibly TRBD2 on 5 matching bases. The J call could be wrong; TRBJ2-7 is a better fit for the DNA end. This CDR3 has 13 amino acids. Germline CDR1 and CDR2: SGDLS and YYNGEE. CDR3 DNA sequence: TGTGCCAGCAGCGTACGGGGAGACTACGAGCAGTACTTC. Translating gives CASSVRGDYEQYF.

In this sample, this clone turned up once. CDR3 DNA: TGCGCCAGCAGCTTGGGGGACAGGACTTCTGGAGCTTTCTTT. Amino acid sequence: CASSLGDRTSGAFF. This chain uses TRBV5-1 with TRBJ1-1; TRBD1 agrees at 8 bases. V shed 0 bases and J 10 bases; nucleotides not matched to a gene: 8. CDR3 length: 14 amino acids. Germline V CDR1 and CDR2: SGHRS, YFSETQ.

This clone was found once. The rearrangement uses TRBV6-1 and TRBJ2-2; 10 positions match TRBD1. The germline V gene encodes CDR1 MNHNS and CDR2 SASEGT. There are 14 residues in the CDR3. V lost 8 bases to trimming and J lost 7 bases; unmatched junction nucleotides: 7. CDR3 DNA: TGTGCCAGCGTTCCGGGACAGGGGTACGGGGAGCTGTTTTTT. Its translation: CASVPGQGYGELFF.

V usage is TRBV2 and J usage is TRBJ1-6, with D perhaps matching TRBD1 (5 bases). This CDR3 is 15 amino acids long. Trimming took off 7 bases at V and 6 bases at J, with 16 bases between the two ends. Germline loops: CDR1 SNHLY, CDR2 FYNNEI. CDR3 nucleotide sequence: TGTGCCAGCAAGGTGGGAGTAGGGGCTAATTCACCCCTCCACTTT. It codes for CASKVGVGANSPLHF. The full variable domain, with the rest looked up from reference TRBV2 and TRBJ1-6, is EPEVTQTPSHQVTQMGQEVILRCVPISNHLYFYWYRQILGQKVEFLVSFYNNEISEKSEIFDDQFSVERPDGSNFTLKIRSTKLEDSAMYFCASKVGVGANSPLHFGNGTRLTVT.

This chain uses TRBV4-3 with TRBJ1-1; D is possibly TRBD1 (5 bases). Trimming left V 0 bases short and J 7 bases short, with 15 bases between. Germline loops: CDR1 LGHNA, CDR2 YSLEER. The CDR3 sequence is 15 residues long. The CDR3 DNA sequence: TGCGCCAGCAGCCAAGATCAGGCGAGGGGTATTGAAGCTTTCTTT. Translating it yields CASSQDQARGIEAFF.

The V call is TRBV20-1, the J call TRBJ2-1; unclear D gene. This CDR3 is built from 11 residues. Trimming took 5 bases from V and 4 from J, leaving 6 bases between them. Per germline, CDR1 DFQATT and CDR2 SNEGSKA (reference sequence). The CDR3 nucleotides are TGCAGTGCTCCCGTATACAATGAGCAGTTCTTC. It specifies CSAPVYNEQFF.

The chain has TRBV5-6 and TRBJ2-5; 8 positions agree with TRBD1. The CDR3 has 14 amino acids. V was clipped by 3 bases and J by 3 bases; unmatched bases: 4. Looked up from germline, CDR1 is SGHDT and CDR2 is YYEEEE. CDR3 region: CASSSLTGEETQYF. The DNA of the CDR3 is TGTGCCAGCAGCTCCCTGACAGGGGAAGAGACCCAGTACTTC. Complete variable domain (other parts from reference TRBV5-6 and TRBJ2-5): DAGVTQSPTHLIKTRGQQVTLRCSPKSGHDTVSWYQQALGQGPQFIFQYYEEEERQRGNFPDRFSGHQFPNYSSELNVNALLLGDSALYLCASSSLTGEETQYFGPGTRLLVL.

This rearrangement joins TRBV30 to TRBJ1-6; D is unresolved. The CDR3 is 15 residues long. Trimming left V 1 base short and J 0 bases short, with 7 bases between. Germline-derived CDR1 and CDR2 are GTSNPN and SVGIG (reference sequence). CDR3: CAWSDESSYNSPLHF. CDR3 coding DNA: TGTGCCTGGAGTGACGAGAGCTCCTATAATTCACCCCTCCACTTT.

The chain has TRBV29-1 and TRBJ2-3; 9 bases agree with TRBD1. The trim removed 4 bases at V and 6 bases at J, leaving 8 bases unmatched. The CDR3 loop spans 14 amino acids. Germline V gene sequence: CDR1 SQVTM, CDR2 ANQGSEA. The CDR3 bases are TGCAGCGTTGTCGGGACAGGGTTTATGGATACGCAGTATTTT. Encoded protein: CSVVGTGFMDTQYF.

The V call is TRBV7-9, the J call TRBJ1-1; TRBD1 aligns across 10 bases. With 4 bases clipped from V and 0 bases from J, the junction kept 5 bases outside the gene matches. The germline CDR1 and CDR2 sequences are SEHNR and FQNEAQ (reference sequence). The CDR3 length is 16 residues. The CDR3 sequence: CASSSPGQGMNTEAFF. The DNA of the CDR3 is TGTGCCAGCAGCTCTCCGGGACAGGGGATGAACACTGAAGCTTTCTTT. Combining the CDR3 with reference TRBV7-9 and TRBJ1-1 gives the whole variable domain DTGVSQNPRHKITKRGQNVTFRCDPISEHNRLYWYRQTLGQGPEFLTYFQNEAQLEKSRLLSDRFSAERPKGSFSTLEIQRTEQGDSAMYLCASSSPGQGMNTEAFFGQGTRLTVV.

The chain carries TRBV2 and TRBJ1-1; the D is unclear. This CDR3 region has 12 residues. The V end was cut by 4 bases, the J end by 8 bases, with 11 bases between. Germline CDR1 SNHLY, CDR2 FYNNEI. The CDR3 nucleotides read TGTGCCAGCAGTGGGTGGGCTGACGAAGCTTTCTTT. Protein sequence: CASSGWADEAFF.